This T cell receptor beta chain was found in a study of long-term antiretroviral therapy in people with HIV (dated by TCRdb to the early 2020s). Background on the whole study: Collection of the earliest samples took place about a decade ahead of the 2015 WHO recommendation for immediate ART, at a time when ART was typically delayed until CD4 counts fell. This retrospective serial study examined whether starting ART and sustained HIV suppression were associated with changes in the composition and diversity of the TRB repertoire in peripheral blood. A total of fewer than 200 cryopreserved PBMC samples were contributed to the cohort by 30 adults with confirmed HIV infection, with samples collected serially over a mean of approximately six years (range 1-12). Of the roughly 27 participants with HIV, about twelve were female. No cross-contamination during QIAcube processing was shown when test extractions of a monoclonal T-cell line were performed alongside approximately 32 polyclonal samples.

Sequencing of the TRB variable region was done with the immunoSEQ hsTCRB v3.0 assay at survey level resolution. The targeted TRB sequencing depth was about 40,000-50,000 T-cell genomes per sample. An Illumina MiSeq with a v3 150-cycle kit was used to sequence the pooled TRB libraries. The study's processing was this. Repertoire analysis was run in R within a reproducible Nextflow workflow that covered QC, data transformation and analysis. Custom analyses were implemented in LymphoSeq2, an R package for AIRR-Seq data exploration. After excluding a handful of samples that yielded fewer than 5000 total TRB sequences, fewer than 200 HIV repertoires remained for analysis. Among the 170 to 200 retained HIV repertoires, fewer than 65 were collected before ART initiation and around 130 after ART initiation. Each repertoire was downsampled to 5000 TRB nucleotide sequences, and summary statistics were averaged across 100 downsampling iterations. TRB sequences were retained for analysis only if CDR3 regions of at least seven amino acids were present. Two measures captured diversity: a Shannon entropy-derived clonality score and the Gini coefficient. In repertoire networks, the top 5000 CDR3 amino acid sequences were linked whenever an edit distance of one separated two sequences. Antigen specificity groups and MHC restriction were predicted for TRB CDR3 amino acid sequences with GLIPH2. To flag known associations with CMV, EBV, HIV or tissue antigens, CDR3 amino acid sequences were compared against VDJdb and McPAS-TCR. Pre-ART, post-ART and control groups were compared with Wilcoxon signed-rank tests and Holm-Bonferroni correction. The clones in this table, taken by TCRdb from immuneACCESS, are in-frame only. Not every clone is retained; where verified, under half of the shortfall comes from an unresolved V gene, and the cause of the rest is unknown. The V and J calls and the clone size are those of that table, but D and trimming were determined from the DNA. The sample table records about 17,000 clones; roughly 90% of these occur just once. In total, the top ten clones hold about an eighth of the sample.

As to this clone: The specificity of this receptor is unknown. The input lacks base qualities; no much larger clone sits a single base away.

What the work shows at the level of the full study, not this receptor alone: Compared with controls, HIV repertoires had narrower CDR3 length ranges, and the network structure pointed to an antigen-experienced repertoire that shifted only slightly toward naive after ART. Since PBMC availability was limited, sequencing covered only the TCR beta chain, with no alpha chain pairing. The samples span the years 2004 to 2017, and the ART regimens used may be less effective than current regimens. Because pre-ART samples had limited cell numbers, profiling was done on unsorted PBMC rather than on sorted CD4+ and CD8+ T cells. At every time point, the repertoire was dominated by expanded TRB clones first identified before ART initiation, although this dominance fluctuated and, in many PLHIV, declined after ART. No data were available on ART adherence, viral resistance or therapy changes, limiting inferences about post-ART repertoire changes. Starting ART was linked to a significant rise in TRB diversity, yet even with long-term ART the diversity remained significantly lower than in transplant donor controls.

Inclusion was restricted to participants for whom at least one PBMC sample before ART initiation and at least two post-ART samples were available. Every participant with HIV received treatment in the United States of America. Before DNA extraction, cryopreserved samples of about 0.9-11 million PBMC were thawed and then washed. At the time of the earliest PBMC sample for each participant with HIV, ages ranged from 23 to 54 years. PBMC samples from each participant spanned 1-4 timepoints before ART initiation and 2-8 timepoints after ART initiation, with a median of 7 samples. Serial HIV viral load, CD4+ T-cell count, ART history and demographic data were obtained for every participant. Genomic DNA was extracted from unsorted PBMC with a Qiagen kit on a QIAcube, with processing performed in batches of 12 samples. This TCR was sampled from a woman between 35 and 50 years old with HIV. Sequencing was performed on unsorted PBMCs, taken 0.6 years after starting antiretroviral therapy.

The DNA is as follows: TGTGCCAGTAGTATAGATCAGGGCACTACTGAAGCTTTCTTT. This gives the protein CASSIDQGTTEAFF. The chain links TRBV19 with TRBJ1-1; a tentative D match to TRBD1 spans 5 bases. The germline V gene (reference sequence) sets CDR1 to LNHDA and CDR2 to SQIVND. CDR3 length: 14 amino acids, cysteine to phenylalanine. CDR3 DNA only is kept here, 42 bases in frame from base 1. V was cut back by 0 bases and J by 5 bases, leaving a gap of 10 bases between them. Reference TRBV19 and TRBJ1-1 proteins supply the regions before and after the CDR3; the full variable domain is: DGGITQSPKYLFRKEGQNVTLSCEQNLNHDAMYWYRQDPGQGLRLIYYSQIVNDFQKGDIAEGYSVSREKKESFPLTVTSAQKNPTAFYLCASSIDQGTTEAFFGQGTRLTVV.